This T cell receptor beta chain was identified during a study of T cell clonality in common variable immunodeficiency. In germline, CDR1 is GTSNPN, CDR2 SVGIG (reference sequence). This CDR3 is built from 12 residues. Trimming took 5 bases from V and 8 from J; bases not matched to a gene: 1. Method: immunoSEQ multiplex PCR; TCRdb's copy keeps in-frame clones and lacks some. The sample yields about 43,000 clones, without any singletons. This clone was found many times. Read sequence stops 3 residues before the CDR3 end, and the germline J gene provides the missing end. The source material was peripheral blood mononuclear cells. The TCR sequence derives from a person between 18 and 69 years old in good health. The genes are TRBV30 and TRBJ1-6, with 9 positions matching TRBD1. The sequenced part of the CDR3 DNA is TGTGCCTGGGGGACAGGGCATTCACCC. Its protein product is CAWGTGHSP. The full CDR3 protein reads CAWGTGHSPLHF.